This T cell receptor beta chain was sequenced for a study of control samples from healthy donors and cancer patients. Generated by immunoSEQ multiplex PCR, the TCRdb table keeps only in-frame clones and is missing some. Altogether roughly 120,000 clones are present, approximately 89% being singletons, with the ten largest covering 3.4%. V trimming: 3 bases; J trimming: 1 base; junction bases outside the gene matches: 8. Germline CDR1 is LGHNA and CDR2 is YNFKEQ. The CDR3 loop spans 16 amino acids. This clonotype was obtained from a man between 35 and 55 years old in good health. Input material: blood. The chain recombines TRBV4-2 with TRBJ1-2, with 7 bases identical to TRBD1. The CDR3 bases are TGTGCCAGCAGCCAGGATGGGACAGCTTTTAACTATGGCTACACCTTC. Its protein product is CASSQDGTAFNYGYTF.